This T cell receptor beta chain was sequenced during a study of T cells in Graves' hyperthyroidism and ophthalmopathy. The CDR3 runs to 15 residues. V lost 6 bases to trimming and J lost 1 base; unmatched junction nucleotides: 7. Germline assignment: CDR1 WSHSY and CDR2 SAAADI. Lactation, pregnancy, other autoimmune disease or uncontrolled infection led to exclusion of patients. Clinical symptoms, serum thyroxine, TRAb, thyroid ultrasound and orbital computed tomography informed diagnoses. Whole-study findings and limits: The authors' 13 V-J model separated ophthalmopathy from stable hyperthyroidism. Ophthalmopathy onset followed model prediction by a median about six months.

Amplification of TCR beta CDR3 regions was performed using RNA transcripts as template. Primed by the HTBI set, a first-round RT-PCR was run on the TCR CDR3. MiXCR, run by TCRdb on the multiplex PCR reads, gives a single entry per CDR3 protein. The table has 660,000 or so distinct CDR3 sequences, less than 45% seen once. Turning to this clonotype: Its matching antigen is unknown.

Input material: peripheral blood or thyroid tissue (not recorded which). The origin of this receptor is an adult man with Graves' disease, either hyperthyroidism or ophthalmopathy (not recorded which). V is TRBV10-2 and J is TRBJ2-5, with TRBD1 matching over 8 bases. This CDR3 reads CASSDRDRSQETQYF. CDR3 DNA: TGCGCCAGCAGCGACAGGGACAGGAGCCAAGAGACCCAGTACTTC.